This TCR beta chain was sequenced for a study of glioma-infiltrating T cells. The study, taken as a whole, reports: Gliomas, especially low-grade, showed above-expected tissue-blood divergence; non-neoplastic patients showed below. Very few CDR3 sequences were shared between tissue and blood.

Germline loops: CDR1 KGHSH, CDR2 LQKENI. The CDR3 has 14 amino acids. The J segment lost 6 bases and the V segment lost 3 bases, leaving 4 bases of the junction unmatched. Using RNA template, CDR3s of TCR alpha and beta were amplified with iRepertoire arm-PCR. TCRdb reprocessed the multiplex PCR reads via MiXCR and lists one record per CDR3 protein. The data contain around 130,000 distinct CDR3 sequences, about 22% of them seen just once; the ten biggest clones take up 25% to 30%. On this clonotype: The antigen is not known.

The sequence was collected from a human donor with low-grade glioma or glioblastoma, undergoing nonglioma brain surgery, or in good health (not recorded which). The V call is TRBV18, the J call TRBJ2-1, with TRBD2 identical over 8 bases. The specimen was glioma tissue, nonneoplastic brain tissue, or PBMCs (not recorded which). CDR3 DNA: TGTGCCAGCTCACCGGGACTAGGGAGCAATGAGCAGTTCTTC. This translates into CASSPGLGSNEQFF.